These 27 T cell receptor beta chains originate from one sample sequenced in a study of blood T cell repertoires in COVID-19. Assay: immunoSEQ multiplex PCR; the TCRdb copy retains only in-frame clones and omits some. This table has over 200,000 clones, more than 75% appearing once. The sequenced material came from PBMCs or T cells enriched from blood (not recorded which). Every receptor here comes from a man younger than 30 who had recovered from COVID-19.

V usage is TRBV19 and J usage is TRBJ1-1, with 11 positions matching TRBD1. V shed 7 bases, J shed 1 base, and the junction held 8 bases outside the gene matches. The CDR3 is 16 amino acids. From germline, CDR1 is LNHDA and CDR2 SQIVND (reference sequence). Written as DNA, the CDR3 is TGTGCCAGTATTTCGGACAGGGGGCTCGGGAACACTGAAGCTTTCTTT. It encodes CASISDRGLGNTEAFF.

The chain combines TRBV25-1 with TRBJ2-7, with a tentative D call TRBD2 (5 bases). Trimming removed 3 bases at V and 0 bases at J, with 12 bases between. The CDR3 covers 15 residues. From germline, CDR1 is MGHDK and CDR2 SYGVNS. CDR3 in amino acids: CASSDSGLLSYEQYF. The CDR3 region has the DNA TGTGCCAGCAGTGACTCAGGACTGCTCTCCTACGAGCAGTACTTC.

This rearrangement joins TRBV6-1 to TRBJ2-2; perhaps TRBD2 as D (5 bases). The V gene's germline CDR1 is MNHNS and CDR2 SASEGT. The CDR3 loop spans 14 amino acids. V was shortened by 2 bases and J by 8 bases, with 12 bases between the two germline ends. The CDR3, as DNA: TGTGCCAGCAGTGAAATGAGGGTTTCAGGGGAGCTGTTTTTT. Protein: CASSEMRVSGELFF.

Written as DNA, the CDR3 is TGTGCCAGCAGCCGGGGGGACCCCCGAGCCTACGAGCAGTACTTC. It is translated as CASSRGDPRAYEQYF. The V and J genes are TRBV9 and TRBJ2-7; TRBD2 matches 7 bases. J gave up 2 bases and V 4 bases, and 9 bases lay outside the gene matches. Germline V gene lookup returns CDR1 SGDLS and CDR2 YYNGEE. The CDR3 loop spans 15 amino acids. Full variable domain (remainder filled in from reference TRBV9 and TRBJ2-7): DSGVTQTPKHLITATGQRVTLRCSPRSGDLSVYWYQQSLDQGLQFLIQYYNGEERAKGNILERFSAQQFPDLHSELNLSSLELGDSALYFCASSRGDPRAYEQYFGPGTRLTVT.

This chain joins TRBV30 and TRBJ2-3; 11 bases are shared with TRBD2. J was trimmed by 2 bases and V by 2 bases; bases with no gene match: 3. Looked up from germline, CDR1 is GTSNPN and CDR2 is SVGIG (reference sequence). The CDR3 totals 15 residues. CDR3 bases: TGTGCCTGGAGTCTAGCGGGGGGCTCCACAGATACGCAGTATTTT. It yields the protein CAWSLAGGSTDTQYF.

The DNA of the CDR3 is TGTGCCAGCAGCCCGCCGCACATTTCACCCCTCCACTTT. Translating gives CASSPPHISPLHF. V is TRBV11-2 and J is TRBJ1-6; D call uncertain. The germline V gene encodes CDR1 SGHAT and CDR2 FQNNGV. The CDR3 has 13 amino acids. Trimming cost V 5 bases and J 9 bases, with 11 bases left between them.

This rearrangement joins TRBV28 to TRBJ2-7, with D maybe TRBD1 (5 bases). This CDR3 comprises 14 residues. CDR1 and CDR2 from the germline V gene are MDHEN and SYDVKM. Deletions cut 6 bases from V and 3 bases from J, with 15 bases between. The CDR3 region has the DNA TGTGCCAGCAGGACCCCGGACAACCTCTACGAGCAGTACTTC. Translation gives CASRTPDNLYEQYF.

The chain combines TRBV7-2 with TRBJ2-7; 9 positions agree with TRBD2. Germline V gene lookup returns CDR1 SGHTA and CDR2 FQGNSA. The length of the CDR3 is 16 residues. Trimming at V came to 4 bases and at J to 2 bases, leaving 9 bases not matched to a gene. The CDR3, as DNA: TGTGCCAGCAGCTCCTGGCCGGGACTAGCAACCTACGAGCAGTACTTC. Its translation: CASSSWPGLATYEQYF. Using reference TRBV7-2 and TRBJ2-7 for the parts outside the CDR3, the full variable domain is GAGVSQSPSNKVTEKGKDVELRCDPISGHTALYWYRQSLGQGLEFLIYFQGNSAPDKSGLPSDRFSAERTGGSVSTLTIQRTQQEDSAVYLCASSSWPGLATYEQYFGPGTRLTVT.

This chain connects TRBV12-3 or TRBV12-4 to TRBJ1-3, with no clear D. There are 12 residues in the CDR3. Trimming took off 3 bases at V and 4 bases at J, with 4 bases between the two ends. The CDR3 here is CASSFEGNTIYF. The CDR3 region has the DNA TGTGCCAGCAGTTTTGAGGGAAACACCATATATTTT.

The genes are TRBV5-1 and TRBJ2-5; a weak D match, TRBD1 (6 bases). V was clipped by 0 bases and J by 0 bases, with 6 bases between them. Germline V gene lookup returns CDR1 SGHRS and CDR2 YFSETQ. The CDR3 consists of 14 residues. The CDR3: CASSLDRDQETQYF. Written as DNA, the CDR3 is TGCGCCAGCAGCTTGGACAGGGACCAAGAGACCCAGTACTTC.

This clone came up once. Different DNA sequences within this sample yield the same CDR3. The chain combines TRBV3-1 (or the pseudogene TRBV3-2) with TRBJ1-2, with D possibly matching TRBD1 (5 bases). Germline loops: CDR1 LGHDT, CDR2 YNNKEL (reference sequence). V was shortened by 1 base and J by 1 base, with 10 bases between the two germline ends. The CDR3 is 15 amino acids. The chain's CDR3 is CASSQATGVNYGYTF. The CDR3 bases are TGTGCCAGCAGCCAAGCTACAGGCGTTAACTATGGCTACACCTTC.

CDR3 nucleotide sequence: TGTGCCAGCAGCTTAGGCGCGGGGTCCTACAATGAGCAGTTCTTC. Protein product: CASSLGAGSYNEQFF. The chain has TRBV7-2 and TRBJ2-1; perhaps TRBD2 as D (6 bases). V was shortened by 1 base and J by 1 base, with 8 bases between the two germline ends. The CDR3 contains 15 residues. The germline gives CDR1 SGHTA, CDR2 FQGNSA.

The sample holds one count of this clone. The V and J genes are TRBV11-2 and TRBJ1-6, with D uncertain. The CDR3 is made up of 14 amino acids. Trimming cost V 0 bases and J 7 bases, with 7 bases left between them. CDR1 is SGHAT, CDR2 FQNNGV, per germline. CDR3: CASSLDYQNSPLHF. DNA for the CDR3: TGTGCCAGCAGCTTAGATTACCAGAATTCACCCCTCCACTTT.

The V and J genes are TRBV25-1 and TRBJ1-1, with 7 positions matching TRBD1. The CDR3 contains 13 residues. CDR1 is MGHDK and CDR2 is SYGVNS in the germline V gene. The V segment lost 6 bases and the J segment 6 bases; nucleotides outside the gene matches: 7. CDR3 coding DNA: TGTGCCAGCAGGCTCTCAGGGGGGCCTGAAGCTTTCTTT. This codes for CASRLSGGPEAFF.

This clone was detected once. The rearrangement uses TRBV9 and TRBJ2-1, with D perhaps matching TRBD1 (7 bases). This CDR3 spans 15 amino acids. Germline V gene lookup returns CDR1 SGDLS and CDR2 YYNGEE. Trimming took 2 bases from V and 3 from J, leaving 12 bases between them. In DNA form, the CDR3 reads TGTGCCAGCAGCGTGGAGGGGGCTAACTACAATGAGCAGTTCTTC. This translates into CASSVEGANYNEQFF.

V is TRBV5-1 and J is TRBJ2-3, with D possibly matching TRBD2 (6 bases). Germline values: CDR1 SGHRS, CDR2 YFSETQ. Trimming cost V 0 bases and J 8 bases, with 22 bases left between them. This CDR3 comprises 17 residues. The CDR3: CASSLAGTPASQGTQYF. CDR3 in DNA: TGCGCCAGCAGCTTGGCCGGGACTCCTGCCTCTCAGGGTACGCAGTATTTT.

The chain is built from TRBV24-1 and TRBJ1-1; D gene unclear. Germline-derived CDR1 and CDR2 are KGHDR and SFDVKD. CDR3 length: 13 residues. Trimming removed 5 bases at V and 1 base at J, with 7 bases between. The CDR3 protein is CATSAGENTEAFF. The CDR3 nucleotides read TGTGCCACCAGTGCCGGAGAGAACACTGAAGCTTTCTTT.

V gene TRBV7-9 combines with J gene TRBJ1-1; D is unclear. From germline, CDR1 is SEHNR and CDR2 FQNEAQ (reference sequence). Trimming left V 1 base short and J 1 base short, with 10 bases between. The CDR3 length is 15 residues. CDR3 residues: CASSLDYNQNTEAFF. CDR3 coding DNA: TGTGCCAGCAGCTTAGACTACAACCAGAACACTGAAGCTTTCTTT.

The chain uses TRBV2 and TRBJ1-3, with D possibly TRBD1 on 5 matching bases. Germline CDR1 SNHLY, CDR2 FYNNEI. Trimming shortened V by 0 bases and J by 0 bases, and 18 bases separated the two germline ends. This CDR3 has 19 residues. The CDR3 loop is CASSEATTGRGNSGNTIYF. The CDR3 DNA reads TGTGCCAGCAGTGAAGCAACCACTGGTCGGGGGAACTCTGGAAACACCATATATTTT.

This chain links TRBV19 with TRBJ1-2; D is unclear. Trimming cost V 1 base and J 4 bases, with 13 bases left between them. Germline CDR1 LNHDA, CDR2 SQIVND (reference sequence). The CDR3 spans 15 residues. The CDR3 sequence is CASSIVGPGTYGYTF. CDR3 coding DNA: TGTGCCAGTAGTATAGTTGGGCCGGGAACCTATGGCTACACCTTC. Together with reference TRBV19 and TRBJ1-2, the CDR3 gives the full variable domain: DGGITQSPKYLFRKEGQNVTLSCEQNLNHDAMYWYRQDPGQGLRLIYYSQIVNDFQKGDIAEGYSVSREKKESFPLTVTSAQKNPTAFYLCASSIVGPGTYGYTFGSGTRLTVV.

CDR3 amino acids: CSPPQSEQFF. The CDR3 DNA is TGCAGTCCTCCACAATCTGAGCAGTTCTTC. The rearrangement links TRBV20-1 to TRBJ2-1; no definite D call. V dropped 8 bases and J dropped 9 bases, with 11 bases sitting between them. The CDR3 extends over 10 amino acids. Germline V gene data show CDR1 as DFQATT and CDR2 as SNEGSKA (reference sequence).

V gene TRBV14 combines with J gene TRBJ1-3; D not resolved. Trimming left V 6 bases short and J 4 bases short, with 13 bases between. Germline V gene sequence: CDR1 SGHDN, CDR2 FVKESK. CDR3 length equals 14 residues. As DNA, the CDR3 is TGTGCCAGCAGTTCCGTCGGAGGGGGAAACACCATATATTTT. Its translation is CASSSVGGGNTIYF. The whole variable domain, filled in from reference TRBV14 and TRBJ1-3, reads EAGVTQFPSHSVIEKGQTVTLRCDPISGHDNLYWYRRVMGKEIKFLLHFVKESKQDESGMPNNRFLAERTGGTYSTLKVQPAELEDSGVYFCASSSVGGGNTIYFGEGSWLTVV.

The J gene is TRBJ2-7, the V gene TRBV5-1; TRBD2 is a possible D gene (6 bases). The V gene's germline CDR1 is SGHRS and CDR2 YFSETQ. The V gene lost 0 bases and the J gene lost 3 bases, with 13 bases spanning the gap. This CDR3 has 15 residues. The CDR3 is CASSLVASANYEQYF. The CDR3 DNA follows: TGCGCCAGCAGCTTGGTGGCTAGCGCGAACTACGAGCAGTACTTC.

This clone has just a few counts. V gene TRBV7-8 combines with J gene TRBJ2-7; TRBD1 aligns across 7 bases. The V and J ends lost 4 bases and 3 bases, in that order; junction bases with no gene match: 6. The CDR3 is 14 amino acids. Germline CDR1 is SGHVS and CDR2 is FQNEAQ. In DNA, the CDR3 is TGTGCCAGCAGCTCACTCAGGGGGAACTACGAGCAGTACTTC. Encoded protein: CASSSLRGNYEQYF.

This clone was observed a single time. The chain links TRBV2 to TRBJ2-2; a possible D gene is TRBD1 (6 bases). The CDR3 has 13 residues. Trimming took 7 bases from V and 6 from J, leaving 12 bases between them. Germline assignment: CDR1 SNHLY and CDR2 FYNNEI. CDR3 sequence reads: CASNKQGAGELFF. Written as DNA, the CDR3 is TGTGCCAGCAATAAACAGGGAGCCGGGGAGCTGTTTTTT.

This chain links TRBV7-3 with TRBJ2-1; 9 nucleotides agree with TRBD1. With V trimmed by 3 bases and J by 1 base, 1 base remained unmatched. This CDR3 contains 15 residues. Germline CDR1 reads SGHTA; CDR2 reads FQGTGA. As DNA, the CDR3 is TGTGCCAGCAGCTTGGGACAGGGTTCCTACAATGAGCAGTTCTTC. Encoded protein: CASSLGQGSYNEQFF.

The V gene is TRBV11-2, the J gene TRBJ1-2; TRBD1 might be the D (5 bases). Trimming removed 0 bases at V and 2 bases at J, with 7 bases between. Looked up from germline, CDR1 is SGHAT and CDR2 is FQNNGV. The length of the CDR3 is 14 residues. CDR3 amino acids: CASSLEGGNYGYTF. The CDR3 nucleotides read TGTGCCAGCAGCTTAGAGGGGGGGAACTATGGCTACACCTTC.